This TCR beta chain was found in a study of CD8 T cells in ankylosing spondylitis. As to this clonotype: The antigen remains unidentified.

This CDR3 is built from 13 residues. V lost 2 bases and J lost 0, with 5 bases in between. Germline V gene lookup returns CDR1 MNHNS and CDR2 SASEGT. TCRdb re-called the 5' RACE reads with MiXCR, one entry per CDR3 protein. Among approximately 200,000 distinct CDR3 sequences, more than 10% were seen once, and the ten largest hold 16%. Study-level findings and limits: Disease-linked clones were reportedly significantly enriched in matched ankylosing spondylitis synovial fluid.

The sequence was obtained from a male donor with ankylosing spondylitis or in good health (not recorded which). The sequenced sample consisted of blood, either unsorted or a sorted T cell fraction (not recorded which). This chain uses TRBV6-1 with TRBJ2-7; D remains ambiguous. CDR3 DNA sequence: TGTGCCAGCAGTGAATGGGACTCCTACGAGCAGTACTTC. Translation: CASSEWDSYEQYF.